The 15 T cell receptor beta chains below were found in one sample sequenced in a study of cytomegalovirus exposure and HLA in healthy donors. Data came from immunoSEQ multiplex PCR; TCRdb stores just in-frame clones and leaves some out. The data contain a few hundred thousand clones, roughly 89% of them singletons. Sequencing was performed on PBMCs. The receptors were gathered from a woman younger than 30 in good health and CMV-seronegative.

The chain recombines TRBV2 with TRBJ2-2; 7 nucleotides match TRBD2. This CDR3 spans 16 amino acids. The germline V gene has CDR1 SNHLY and CDR2 FYNNEI. V lost 4 bases, J lost 2 bases, and 7 bases stayed unmatched. The CDR3 DNA is TGTGCCAGCAGTGGACCGGGACTACACAACACCGGGGAGCTGTTTTTT. This encodes CASSGPGLHNTGELFF.

V usage is TRBV10-3 and J usage is TRBJ2-3; D is unresolved. The germline V and J ends were trimmed by 3 bases and 5 bases, with 12 bases remaining between them. CDR1 and CDR2 from the germline V gene are ENHRY and SYGVKD. There are 14 residues in the CDR3. CDR3 sequence reads: CAISDPGLGDTQYF. Written as DNA, the CDR3 is TGTGCCATCAGTGACCCCGGGTTAGGAGATACGCAGTATTTT.

The chain combines TRBV4-2 with TRBJ2-7; the match to TRBD1 covers 10 bases. The CDR3 is 17 amino acids. The germline V gene encodes CDR1 LGHNA and CDR2 YNFKEQ. After removal of 0 bases from V and 3 bases from J, the junction contained 8 bases not matched to a gene. In DNA, the CDR3 is TGTGCCAGCAGCCAAGAAGGTCCGGGACAGGGGAGCTACGAGCAGTACTTC. This sequence encodes CASSQEGPGQGSYEQYF.

The chain is built from TRBV11-2 and TRBJ2-7, with TRBD2 as a possible D gene (6 bases). Trimming took off 3 bases at V and 9 bases at J, with 12 bases between the two ends. CDR1 is SGHAT, CDR2 FQNNGV, per germline. The CDR3 is 12 amino acids. CDR3 sequence: CASSLGRRVQYF. CDR3 nucleotide sequence: TGTGCCAGCAGCTTGGGTAGGAGGGTGCAGTACTTC.

The chain uses TRBV5-1 and TRBJ1-1; TRBD1 matches 9 bases. The V gene end was trimmed by 0 bases and the J gene end by 4 bases; junction bases not matched to a gene: 7. The CDR3 spans 16 residues. In germline, CDR1 is SGHRS, CDR2 YFSETQ. CDR3 bases: TGCGCCAGCAGCTTGGGGACAGGGGTAAGGGGCACTGAAGCTTTCTTT. Translated: CASSLGTGVRGTEAFF. Using reference TRBV5-1 and TRBJ1-1 for the parts outside the CDR3, the full variable domain is KAGVTQTPRYLIKTRGQQVTLSCSPISGHRSVSWYQQTPGQGLQFLFEYFSETQRNKGNFPGRFSGRQFSNSRSEMNVSTLELGDSALYLCASSLGTGVRGTEAFFGQGTRLTVV.

The chain employs TRBV2 and TRBJ2-1; 8 bases line up with TRBD1. Germline lookup yields CDR1 SNHLY and CDR2 FYNNEI. V was clipped by 1 base and J by 8 bases; unmatched bases: 7. This CDR3 has 15 residues. This CDR3 reads CASSEEINRGDEQFF. Written as DNA, the CDR3 is TGTGCCAGCAGTGAAGAAATAAACAGGGGGGATGAGCAGTTCTTC.

V and J are TRBV9 and TRBJ2-7; TRBD2 might be the D (6 bases). Germline CDR1 SGDLS, CDR2 YYNGEE. The CDR3 length is 15 residues. Trimming left V 0 bases short and J 4 bases short, with 14 bases between. The chain's CDR3 is CASSVAVGRMYEQYF. In nucleotides, the CDR3 is TGTGCCAGCAGCGTAGCTGTCGGGAGAATGTACGAGCAGTACTTC. The variable domain in full, completed from reference TRBV9 and TRBJ2-7, reads DSGVTQTPKHLITATGQRVTLRCSPRSGDLSVYWYQQSLDQGLQFLIQYYNGEERAKGNILERFSAQQFPDLHSELNLSSLELGDSALYFCASSVAVGRMYEQYFGPGTRLTVT.

This clone was counted only a few times. V usage is TRBV9 and J usage is TRBJ1-2; 7 nucleotides agree with TRBD1. The CDR3 has 14 residues. The J segment lost 2 bases and the V segment lost 3 bases, leaving 4 bases of the junction unmatched. The V gene's germline CDR1 is SGDLS and CDR2 YYNGEE. In DNA, the CDR3 is TGTGCCAGCAGCGCGACAGGGTACAACTATGGCTACACCTTC. Amino acids: CASSATGYNYGYTF.

The chain couples TRBV6-1 to TRBJ2-5, with 7 nucleotides matching TRBD2. Trimming cost V 0 bases and J 3 bases; bases outside gene matches: 13. This CDR3 spans 18 amino acids. The germline V gene has CDR1 MNHNS and CDR2 SASEGT. The CDR3 is CASSEARGRVRGEETQYF. The CDR3 DNA reads as TGTGCCAGCAGTGAAGCACGGGGGAGGGTGCGAGGGGAAGAGACCCAGTACTTC.

This chain connects TRBV4-1 to TRBJ2-2; 13 positions agree with TRBD2. Germline V gene sequence: CDR1 MGHRA, CDR2 YSYEKL. CDR3 length equals 18 residues. V shed 4 bases, J shed 7 bases, and the junction held 12 bases outside the gene matches. The CDR3 sequence is CASSRQLGLAGVGGELFF. In DNA, the CDR3 is TGCGCCAGCAGCCGACAACTCGGACTAGCGGGAGTTGGCGGGGAGCTGTTTTTT.

This clone appeared once. The V gene is TRBV2, the J gene TRBJ1-2; possible D gene TRBD1, 6 bases. The germline V gene has CDR1 SNHLY and CDR2 FYNNEI. The germline V and J ends were trimmed by 2 bases and 13 bases, with 11 bases remaining between them. This CDR3 region has 11 residues. CDR3 loop: CASSEQGHSTF. CDR3 coding DNA: TGTGCCAGCAGTGAACAGGGGCACAGCACCTTC.

In its sample, this clone was seen a few times. This sequence joins TRBV27 and TRBJ1-2; 8 positions match TRBD1. Losses at the gene ends were 2 bases for V and 4 bases for J; bases not matched to a gene: 6. Germline V gives CDR1 MNHEY, CDR2 SMNVEV (reference sequence). The CDR3 contains 15 residues. The CDR3 nucleotides are TGTGCCAGCAGTTTAGATCAGACAGGGGCCTATGGCTACACCTTC. Protein product: CASSLDQTGAYGYTF.

The V call is TRBV5-1, the J call TRBJ2-7; TRBD2 is a possible D gene (6 bases). Germline lookup yields CDR1 SGHRS and CDR2 YFSETQ. The CDR3 runs 16 residues. With 4 bases removed from V and 5 bases from J, the gap between germline ends came to 22 bases. Written as DNA, the CDR3 is TGCGCCAGCAGCCACCTGCGGGACCCCTTGGGCGACGAGCAGTACTTC. Its translation: CASSHLRDPLGDEQYF.

The gene calls are TRBV7-9 and TRBJ2-7; 11 bases fit TRBD2. V lost 5 bases and J lost 1; bases outside the gene matches: 4. Germline-derived CDR1 and CDR2 are SEHNR and FQNEAQ (reference sequence). This CDR3 is 15 amino acids long. The CDR3 protein is CASSPLAGGSYEQYF. CDR3 coding DNA: TGTGCCAGCAGCCCTTTAGCGGGAGGGTCCTACGAGCAGTACTTC.

The gene calls are TRBV4-1 and TRBJ1-1; the match to TRBD1 covers 8 bases. The CDR3 covers 16 residues. V shed 4 bases and J 0 bases; nucleotides not matched to a gene: 7. Germline V lookup: CDR1 MGHRA, CDR2 YSYEKL. In DNA form, the CDR3 reads TGCGCCAGCAGCCCCTCAGGACAGGGATTGAACACTGAAGCTTTCTTT. Translating it yields CASSPSGQGLNTEAFF.